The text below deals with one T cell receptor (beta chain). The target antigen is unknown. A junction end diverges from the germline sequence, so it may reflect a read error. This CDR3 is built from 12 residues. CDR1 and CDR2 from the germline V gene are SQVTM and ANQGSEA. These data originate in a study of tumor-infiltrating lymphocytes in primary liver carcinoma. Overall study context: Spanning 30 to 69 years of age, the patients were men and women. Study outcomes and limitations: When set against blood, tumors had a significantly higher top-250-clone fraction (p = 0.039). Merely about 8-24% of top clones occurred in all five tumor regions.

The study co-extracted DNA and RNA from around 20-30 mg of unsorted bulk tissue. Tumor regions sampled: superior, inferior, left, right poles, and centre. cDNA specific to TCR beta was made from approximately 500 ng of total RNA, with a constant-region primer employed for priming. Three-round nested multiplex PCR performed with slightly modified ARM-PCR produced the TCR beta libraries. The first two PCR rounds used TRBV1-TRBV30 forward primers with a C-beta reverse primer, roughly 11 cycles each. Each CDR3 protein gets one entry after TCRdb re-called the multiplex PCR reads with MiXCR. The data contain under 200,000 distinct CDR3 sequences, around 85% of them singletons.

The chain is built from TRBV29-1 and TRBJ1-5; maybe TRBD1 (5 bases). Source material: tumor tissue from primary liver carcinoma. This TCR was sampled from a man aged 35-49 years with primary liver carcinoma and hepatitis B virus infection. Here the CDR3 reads CSVGGAGQSQHF. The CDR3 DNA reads TGTAGCGTTGGCGGAGCGGGGCAGTCCCAGCATTTT.